This T cell receptor (beta chain) was captured by sequencing in a study of blood T cells in healthy people across ages. Alongside a J-beta primer mix, a sample-barcoded 5' primer served in a second PCR lasting 7 to 11 cycles. TCRdb independently ran MiXCR on the 5' RACE reads; one entry per CDR3 protein. The data contain more than 900,000 distinct CDR3 sequences, 20% to 25% of them singletons. General observations from the study: Estimated diversity that came from one million T cells was considered an underestimate.

To note about this clonotype: As yet, its antigen is unknown.

The germline gives CDR1 SGHAT, CDR2 FQNNGV. V was cut by 7 bases and J by 7 bases, with 17 bases left in between. There are 15 residues in the CDR3. This sample also belongs to another study, concerning T cells of mothers and their children. As that study records: It was found that thymic selection shapes TCR recombination output similarly in related and unrelated pairs. With unrelated pairs as the comparison, related mother-child pairs had a slightly higher overlap that was not significant. Across the analysis, no persistent microchimeric T cell clones were detected.

This clonotype was obtained from a girl aged 2 to 9 in good health. The V and J genes are TRBV11-2 and TRBJ1-6; weak D call: TRBD1 (5 bases). What was sequenced was blood. Here the CDR3 reads CASKFRGPSNSPLHF. In nucleotides, the CDR3 is TGTGCCAGCAAGTTTAGGGGTCCCTCAAATTCACCCCTCCACTTT.